The subject of this entry is one T cell receptor (beta chain). Being one base from a much bigger clone, this may be a read error. The record originates from a study of tumor-infiltrating lymphocytes in primary liver carcinoma. As for the study in general: Each of the samples returned roughly 3.65 to 8 million productive TCRbeta reads (a yield similar across tissue types).

From about 490 ng of total RNA, TCR beta-specific cDNA was reverse-transcribed using a constant-region primer. TCR beta libraries came from three nested multiplex PCR rounds using slightly modified ARM-PCR. It was with TRBV1-TRBV30 forward primers and a C-beta reverse primer that the first two PCR rounds were run, at around 11 cycles each. A single record per CDR3 protein comes from TCRdb applying MiXCR to the multiplex PCR reads. The table has around 330,000 distinct CDR3 sequences, 50% to 75% seen once; the top ten hold 17%. Unsorted whole blood supplied the RNA, and germline DNA was extracted too. CDR1 and CDR2 from the germline V gene are MNHEY and SVGAGI. The CDR3 sequence is 12 residues long.

The chain has TRBV6-5 and TRBJ2-3; D remains ambiguous. Sequences were obtained from peripheral blood. This clonotype was obtained from a woman aged 25 to 39 with primary liver carcinoma and hepatitis B virus infection. CDR3 coding DNA: TGTGCCAGCAGTCTCCCAGCAGATGCGCAGTATTTT. Amino acid sequence: CASSLPADAQYF.